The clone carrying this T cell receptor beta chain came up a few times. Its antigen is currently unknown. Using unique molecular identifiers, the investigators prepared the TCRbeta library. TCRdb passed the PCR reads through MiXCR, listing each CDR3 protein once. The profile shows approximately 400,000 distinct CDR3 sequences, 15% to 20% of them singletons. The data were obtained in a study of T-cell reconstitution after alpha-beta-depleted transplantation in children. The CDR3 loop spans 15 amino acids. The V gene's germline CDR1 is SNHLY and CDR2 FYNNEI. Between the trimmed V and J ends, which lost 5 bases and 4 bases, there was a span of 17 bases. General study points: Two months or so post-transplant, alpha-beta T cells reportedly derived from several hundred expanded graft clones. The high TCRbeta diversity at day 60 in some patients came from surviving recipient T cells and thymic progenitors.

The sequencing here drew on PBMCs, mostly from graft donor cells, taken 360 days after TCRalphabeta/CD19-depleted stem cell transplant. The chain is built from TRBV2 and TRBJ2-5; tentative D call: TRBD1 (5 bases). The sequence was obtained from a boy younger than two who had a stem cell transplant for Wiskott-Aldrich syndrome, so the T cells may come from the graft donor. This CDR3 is CASSMGGRAAETQYF. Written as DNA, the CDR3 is TGTGCCAGCAGTATGGGTGGCAGGGCGGCAGAGACCCAGTACTTC.